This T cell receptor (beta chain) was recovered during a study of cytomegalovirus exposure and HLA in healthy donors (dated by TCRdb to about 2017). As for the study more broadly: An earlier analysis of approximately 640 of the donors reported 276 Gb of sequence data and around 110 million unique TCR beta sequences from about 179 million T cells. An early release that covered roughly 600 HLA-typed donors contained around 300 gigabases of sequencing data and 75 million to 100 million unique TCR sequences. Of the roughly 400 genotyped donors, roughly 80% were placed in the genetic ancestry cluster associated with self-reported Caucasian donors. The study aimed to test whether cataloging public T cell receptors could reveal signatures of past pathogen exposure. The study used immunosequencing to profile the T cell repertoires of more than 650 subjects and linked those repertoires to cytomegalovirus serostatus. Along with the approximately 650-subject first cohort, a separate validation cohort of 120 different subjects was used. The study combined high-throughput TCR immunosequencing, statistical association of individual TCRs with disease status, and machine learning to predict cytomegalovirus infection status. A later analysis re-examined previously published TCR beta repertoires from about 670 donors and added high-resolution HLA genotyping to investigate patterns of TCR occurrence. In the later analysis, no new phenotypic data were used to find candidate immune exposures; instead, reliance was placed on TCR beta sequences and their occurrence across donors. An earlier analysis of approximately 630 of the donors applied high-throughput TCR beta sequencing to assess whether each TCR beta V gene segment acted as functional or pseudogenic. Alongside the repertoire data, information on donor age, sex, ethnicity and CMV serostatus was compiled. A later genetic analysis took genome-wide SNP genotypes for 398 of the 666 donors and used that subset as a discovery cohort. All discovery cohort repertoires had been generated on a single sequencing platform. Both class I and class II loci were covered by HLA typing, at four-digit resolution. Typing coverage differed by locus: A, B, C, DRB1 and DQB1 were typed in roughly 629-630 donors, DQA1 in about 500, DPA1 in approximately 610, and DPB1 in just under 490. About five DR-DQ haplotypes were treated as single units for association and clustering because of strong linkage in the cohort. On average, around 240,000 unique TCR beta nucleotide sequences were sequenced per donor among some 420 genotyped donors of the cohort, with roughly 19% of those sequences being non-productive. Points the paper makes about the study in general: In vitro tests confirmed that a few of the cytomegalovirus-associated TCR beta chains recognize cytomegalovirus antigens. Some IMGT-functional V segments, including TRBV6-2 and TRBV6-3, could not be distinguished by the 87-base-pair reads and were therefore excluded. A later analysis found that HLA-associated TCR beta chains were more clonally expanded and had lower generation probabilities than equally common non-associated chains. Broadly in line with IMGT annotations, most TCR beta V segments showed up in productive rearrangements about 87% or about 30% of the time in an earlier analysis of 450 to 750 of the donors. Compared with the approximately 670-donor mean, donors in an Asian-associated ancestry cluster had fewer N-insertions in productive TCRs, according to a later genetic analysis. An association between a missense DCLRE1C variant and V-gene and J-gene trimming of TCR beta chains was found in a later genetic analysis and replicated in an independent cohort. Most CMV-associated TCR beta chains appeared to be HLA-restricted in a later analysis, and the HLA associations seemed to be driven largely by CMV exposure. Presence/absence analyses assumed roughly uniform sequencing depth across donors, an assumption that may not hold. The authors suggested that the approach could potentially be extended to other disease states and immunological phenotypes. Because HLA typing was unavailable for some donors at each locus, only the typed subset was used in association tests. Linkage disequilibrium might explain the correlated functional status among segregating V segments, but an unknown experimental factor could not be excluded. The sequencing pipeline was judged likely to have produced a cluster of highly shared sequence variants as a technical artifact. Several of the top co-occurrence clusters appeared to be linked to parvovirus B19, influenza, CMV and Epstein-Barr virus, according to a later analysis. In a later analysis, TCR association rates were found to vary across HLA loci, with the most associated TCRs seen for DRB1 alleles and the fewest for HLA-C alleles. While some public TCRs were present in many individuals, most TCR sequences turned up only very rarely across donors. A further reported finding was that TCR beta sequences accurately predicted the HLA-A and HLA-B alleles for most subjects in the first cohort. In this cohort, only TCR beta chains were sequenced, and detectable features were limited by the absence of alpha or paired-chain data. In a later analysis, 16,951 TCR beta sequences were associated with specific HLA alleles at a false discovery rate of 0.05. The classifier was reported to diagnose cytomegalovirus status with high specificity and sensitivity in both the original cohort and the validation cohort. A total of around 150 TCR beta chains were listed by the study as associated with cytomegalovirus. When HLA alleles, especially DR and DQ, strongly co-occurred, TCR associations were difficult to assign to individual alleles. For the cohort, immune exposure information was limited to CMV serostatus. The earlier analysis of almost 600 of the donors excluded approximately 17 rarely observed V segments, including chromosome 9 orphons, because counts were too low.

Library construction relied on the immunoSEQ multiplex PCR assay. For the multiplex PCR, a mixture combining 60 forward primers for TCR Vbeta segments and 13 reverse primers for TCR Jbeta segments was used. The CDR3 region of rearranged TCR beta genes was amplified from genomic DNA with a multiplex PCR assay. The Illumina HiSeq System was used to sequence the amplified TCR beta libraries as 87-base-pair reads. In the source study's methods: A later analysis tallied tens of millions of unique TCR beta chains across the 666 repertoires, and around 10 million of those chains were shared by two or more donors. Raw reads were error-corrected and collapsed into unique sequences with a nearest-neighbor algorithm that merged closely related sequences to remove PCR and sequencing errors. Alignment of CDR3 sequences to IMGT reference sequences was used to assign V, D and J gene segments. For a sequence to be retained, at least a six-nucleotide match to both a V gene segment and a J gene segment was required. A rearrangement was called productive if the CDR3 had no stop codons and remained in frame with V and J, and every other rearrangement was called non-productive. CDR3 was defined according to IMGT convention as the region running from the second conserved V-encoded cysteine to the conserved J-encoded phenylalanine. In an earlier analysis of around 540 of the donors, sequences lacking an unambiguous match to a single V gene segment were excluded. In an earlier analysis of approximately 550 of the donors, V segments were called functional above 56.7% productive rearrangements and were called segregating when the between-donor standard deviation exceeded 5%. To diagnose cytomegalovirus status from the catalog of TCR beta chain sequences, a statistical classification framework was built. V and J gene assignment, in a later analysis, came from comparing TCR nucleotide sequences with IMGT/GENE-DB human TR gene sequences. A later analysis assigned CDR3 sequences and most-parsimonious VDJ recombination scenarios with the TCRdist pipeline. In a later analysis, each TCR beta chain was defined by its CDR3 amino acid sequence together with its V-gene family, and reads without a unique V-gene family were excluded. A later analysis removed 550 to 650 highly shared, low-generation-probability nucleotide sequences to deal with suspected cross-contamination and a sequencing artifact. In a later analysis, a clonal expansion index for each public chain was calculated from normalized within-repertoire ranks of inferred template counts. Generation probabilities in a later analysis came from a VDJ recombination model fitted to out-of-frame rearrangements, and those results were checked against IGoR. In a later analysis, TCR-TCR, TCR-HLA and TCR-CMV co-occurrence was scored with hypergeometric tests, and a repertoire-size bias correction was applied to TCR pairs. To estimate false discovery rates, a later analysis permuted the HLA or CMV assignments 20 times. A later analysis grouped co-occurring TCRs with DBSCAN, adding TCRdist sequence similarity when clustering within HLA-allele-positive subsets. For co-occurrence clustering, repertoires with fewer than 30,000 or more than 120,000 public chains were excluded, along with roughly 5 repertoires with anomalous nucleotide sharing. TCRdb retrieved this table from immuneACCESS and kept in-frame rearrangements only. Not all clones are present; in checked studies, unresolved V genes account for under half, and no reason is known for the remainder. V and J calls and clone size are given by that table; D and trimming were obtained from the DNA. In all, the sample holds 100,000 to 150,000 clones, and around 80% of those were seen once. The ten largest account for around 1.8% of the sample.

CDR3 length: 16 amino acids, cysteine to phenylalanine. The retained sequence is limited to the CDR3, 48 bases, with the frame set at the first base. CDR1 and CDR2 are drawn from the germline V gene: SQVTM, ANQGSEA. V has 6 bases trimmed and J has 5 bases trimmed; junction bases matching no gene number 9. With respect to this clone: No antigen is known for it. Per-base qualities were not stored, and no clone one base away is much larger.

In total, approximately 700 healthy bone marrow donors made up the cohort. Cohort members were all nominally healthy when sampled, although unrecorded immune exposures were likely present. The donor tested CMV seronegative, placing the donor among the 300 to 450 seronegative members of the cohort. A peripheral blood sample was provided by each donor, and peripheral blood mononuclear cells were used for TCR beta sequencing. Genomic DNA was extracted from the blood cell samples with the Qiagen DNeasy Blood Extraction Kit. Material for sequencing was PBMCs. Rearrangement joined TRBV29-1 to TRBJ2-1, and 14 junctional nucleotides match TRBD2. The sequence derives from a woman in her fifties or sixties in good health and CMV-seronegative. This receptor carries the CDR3 CSVKGTSGRLDNEQFF. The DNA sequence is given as TGCAGCGTCAAAGGGACTAGCGGGAGATTGGACAATGAGCAGTTCTTC.